Included here is one T cell receptor (beta chain) sequence, with context. What it binds is not known. Genomic DNA of each subset was evenly split across several immunoSEQ plates. Only in-frame clones appear in the TCRdb table, and some are missing; sequencing was by immunoSEQ multiplex PCR. The sample includes fewer than 800,000 clones, roughly nine tenths seen only once; the top ten take about 24%. Naive CD8 cells lacked CD45RO, underwent positive selection for CCR7 and left out terminally differentiated effector memory CD45RA+ cells. This sample is drawn from a study of shared clonotypes between healthy human individuals. CDR1 and CDR2 (germline): LGHNA, YSLEER. With V trimmed by 0 bases and J by 2 bases, 8 bases remained unmatched. This CDR3 comprises 18 residues. Study-wide findings and caveats: Researchers sampled blood only, noting tissue repertoires likely differ.

This receptor was taken from a man aged 25 to 40 in good health. J is TRBJ2-3 and V is TRBV4-3, with 10 bases matching TRBD2. The specimen sequenced was naive CD8+ T cells sorted from blood. Here the CDR3 DNA reads TGCGCCAGCAGCCAAGATTGGGCTAGCGGGAGTATCACAGATACGCAGTATTTT. Residues: CASSQDWASGSITDTQYF.